This T cell receptor beta chain was found in a study of blood T cell repertoires in COVID-19. The V end was cut by 4 bases, the J end by 2 bases, with 10 bases between. The CDR3 runs to 14 residues. The V gene's germline CDR1 is LNHDA and CDR2 SQIVND (reference sequence). The count of this clone is one. Sequencing was performed with immunoSEQ multiplex PCR; in TCRdb, only in-frame clones are kept and a portion is missing. The sample includes 200,000 to 300,000 clones, roughly 82% of them seen just once. Sequencing used peripheral blood. This clonotype was obtained from a man aged 40-55 years who had recovered from COVID-19. The chain uses TRBV19 and TRBJ2-3, with D hard to call. Here the CDR3 DNA reads TGTGCCAGTAGTACTGACTGGTCCACAGATACGCAGTATTTT. Its translation is CASSTDWSTDTQYF. Using reference TRBV19 and TRBJ2-3 for the parts outside the CDR3, the full variable domain is DGGITQSPKYLFRKEGQNVTLSCEQNLNHDAMYWYRQDPGQGLRLIYYSQIVNDFQKGDIAEGYSVSREKKESFPLTVTSAQKNPTAFYLCASSTDWSTDTQYFGPGTRLTVL.